Below are 10 T cell receptor beta chains sequenced from a single sample in a study of CD8 T cells in Susac syndrome. Random hexamers served to reverse transcribe roughly 0.45 to 1 ug RNA. TCRdb used MiXCR to reprocess the immunoSEQ multiplex PCR reads, holding one entry per CDR3 protein. The sample gives more than 200,000 distinct CDR3 sequences, about 93% of which show up once; over 0.1% is in the top ten. Specimen: CD8+ T cells from PBMCs. The receptors originated from a human donor with multiple sclerosis.

The CDR3 nucleotides read TGTGCCAGCAGCCTCACTAGCAGCGAGACCCAGTACTTC. Its translation is CASSLTSSETQYF. This chain links TRBV4-2 with TRBJ2-5, with D tentatively TRBD2 (6 bases). Per germline, CDR1 LGHNA and CDR2 YNFKEQ. This CDR3 comprises 13 residues. Deletions cut 4 bases from V and 5 bases from J, with 11 bases between.

This clonotype occurred a few times. The chain employs TRBV12-3 or TRBV12-4 and TRBJ2-3; 12 bases fit TRBD2. With V trimmed by 5 bases and J by 0 bases, 3 bases remained unmatched. The CDR3 runs 16 residues. This chain's CDR3 is CASSGGLAGSTDTQYF. In nucleotides, the CDR3 is TGTGCCAGCAGTGGTGGACTAGCGGGGAGCACAGATACGCAGTATTTT.

The chain uses TRBV6-6 and TRBJ2-1; 9 bases line up with TRBD2. This CDR3 is 16 amino acids long. The germline gives CDR1 MNHNY, CDR2 SVGAGI (reference sequence). V shed 0 bases, J shed 10 bases, and the junction held 10 bases outside the gene matches. CDR3 sequence: CASSYSAGGRAGEQFF. The CDR3, as DNA: TGTGCCAGCAGTTACTCGGCTGGCGGGAGGGCCGGGGAGCAGTTCTTC.

J is TRBJ2-1 and V is TRBV7-8; the match to TRBD2 covers 7 bases. Trimming cost V 6 bases and J 7 bases; bases outside gene matches: 3. Germline CDR1 SGHVS, CDR2 FQNEAQ. This CDR3 is built from 12 residues. This CDR3 reads CASRVGGNEQFF. CDR3 DNA: TGTGCCAGCAGGGTGGGAGGGAATGAGCAGTTCTTC.

This clonotype turned up a few times. The genes are TRBV9 and TRBJ2-7, with 13 bases matching TRBD2. Germline V lookup: CDR1 SGDLS, CDR2 YYNGEE. J lost 2 bases, V lost 3 bases, and 5 bases had no gene match. The CDR3 spans 16 residues. The CDR3 here is CASSGTSGSEAYEQYF. CDR3 sequence (DNA): TGTGCCAGCAGCGGGACTAGCGGGAGTGAAGCCTACGAGCAGTACTTC.

This clonotype was picked up a small number of times. The chain links TRBV7-8 to TRBJ1-5; D gene ambiguous. V was pared by 1 base and J by 0 bases, with 7 bases between. This CDR3 has 15 amino acids. Germline V gene sequence: CDR1 SGHVS, CDR2 FQNEAQ. Written as DNA, the CDR3 is TGTGCCAGCAGCTTAGACAGTTATAGCAATCAGCCCCAGCATTTT. Translation: CASSLDSYSNQPQHF.

V gene TRBV27 combines with J gene TRBJ1-1, with TRBD1 matching 8 bases. There are 14 residues in the CDR3. Per germline, CDR1 MNHEY and CDR2 SMNVEV (reference sequence). Germline trimming cut 8 bases from V and 4 bases from J; bases unmatched to any gene: 9. CDR3 loop: CASARQGTFTEAFF. The DNA for the CDR3 is TGTGCCAGCGCCCGACAGGGGACATTCACTGAAGCTTTCTTT.

The rearrangement joins TRBV2 to TRBJ2-2; 11 nucleotides agree with TRBD2. This CDR3 comprises 19 residues. Unmatched junction bases numbered 10, after V lost 1 base and J lost 3 bases. Germline lookup yields CDR1 SNHLY and CDR2 FYNNEI. The CDR3 is CASSEDWSVLAGDTGELFF. CDR3 nucleotides: TGTGCCAGCAGTGAAGATTGGTCGGTACTAGCGGGAGACACCGGGGAGCTGTTTTTT.

The J gene is TRBJ1-2, the V gene TRBV5-4, with D hard to call. Looked up from germline, CDR1 is SGHNT and CDR2 is YYREEE (reference sequence). The CDR3 is made up of 13 amino acids. Deletions cut 0 bases from V and 6 bases from J, with 9 bases between. Here the CDR3 DNA reads TGTGCCAGCAGCTTGGACATGGCAGATGGCTACACCTTC. Its protein product is CASSLDMADGYTF. The variable domain in full, with the rest retrieved from reference TRBV5-4 and TRBJ1-2, is ETGVTQSPTHLIKTRGQQVTLRCSSQSGHNTVSWYQQALGQGPQFIFQYYREEENGRGNFPPRFSGLQFPNYSSELNVNALELDDSALYLCASSLDMADGYTFGSGTRLTVV.

This sequence joins TRBV5-6 and TRBJ1-2; weak D call: TRBD1 (6 bases). This CDR3 region has 15 residues. Germline CDR1 reads SGHDT; CDR2 reads YYEEEE. V lost 1 base and J 2 bases, leaving 12 bases between the germline ends. DNA for the CDR3: TGTGCCAGCAGCTTGAACCCCGGACAGAACTATGGCTACACCTTC. Protein sequence: CASSLNPGQNYGYTF.